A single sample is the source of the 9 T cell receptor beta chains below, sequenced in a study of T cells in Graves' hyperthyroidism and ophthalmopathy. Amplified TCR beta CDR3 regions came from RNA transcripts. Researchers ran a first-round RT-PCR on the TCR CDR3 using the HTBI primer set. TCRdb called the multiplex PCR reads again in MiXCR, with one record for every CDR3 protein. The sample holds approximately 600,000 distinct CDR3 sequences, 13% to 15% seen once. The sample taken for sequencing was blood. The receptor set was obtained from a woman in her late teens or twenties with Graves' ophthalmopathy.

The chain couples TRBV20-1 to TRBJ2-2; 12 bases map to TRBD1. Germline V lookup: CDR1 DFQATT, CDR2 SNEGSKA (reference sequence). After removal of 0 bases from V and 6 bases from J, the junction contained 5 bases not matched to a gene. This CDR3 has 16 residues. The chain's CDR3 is CSARDRDRGRSGELFF. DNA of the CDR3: TGCAGTGCTAGAGATAGGGACAGGGGGCGTTCCGGGGAGCTGTTTTTT.

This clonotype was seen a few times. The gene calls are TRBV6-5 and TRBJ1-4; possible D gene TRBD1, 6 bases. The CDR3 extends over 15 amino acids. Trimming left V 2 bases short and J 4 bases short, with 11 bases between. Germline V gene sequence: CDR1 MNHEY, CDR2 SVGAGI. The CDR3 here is CASSYQQGFNEKLFF. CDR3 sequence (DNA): TGTGCCAGCAGTTACCAACAGGGATTTAATGAAAAACTGTTTTTT.

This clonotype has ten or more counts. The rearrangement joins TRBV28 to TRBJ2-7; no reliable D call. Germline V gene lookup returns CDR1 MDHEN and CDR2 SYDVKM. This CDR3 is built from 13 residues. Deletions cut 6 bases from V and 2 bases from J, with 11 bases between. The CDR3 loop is CASSLSAAYEQYF. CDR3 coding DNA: TGTGCCAGCAGCCTCTCAGCAGCCTACGAGCAGTACTTC.

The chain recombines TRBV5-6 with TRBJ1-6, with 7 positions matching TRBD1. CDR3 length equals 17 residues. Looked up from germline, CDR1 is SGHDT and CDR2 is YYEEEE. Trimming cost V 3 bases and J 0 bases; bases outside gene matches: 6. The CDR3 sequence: CASSSVTGHSYNSPLHF. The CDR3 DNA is TGTGCCAGCAGCTCGGTGACAGGGCACTCCTATAATTCACCCCTCCACTTT.

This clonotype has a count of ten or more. CDR3 bases: TGTGCCAGCACTCCGGGAAGGGGCATAGAGACCCAGTACTTC. Its translation: CASTPGRGIETQYF. V gene TRBV28 combines with J gene TRBJ2-5; perhaps D is TRBD1 or TRBD2 (5 bases each). Trimming removed 7 bases at V and 4 bases at J, with 16 bases between. Germline V lookup: CDR1 MDHEN, CDR2 SYDVKM. The CDR3 runs 14 residues. The entire variable domain, with the rest obtained from reference TRBV28 and TRBJ2-5, is as follows: DVKVTQSSRYLVKRTGEKVFLECVQDMDHENMFWYRQDPGLGLRLIYFSYDVKMKEKGDIPEGYSVSREKKERFSLILESASTNQTSMYLCASTPGRGIETQYFGPGTRLLVL.

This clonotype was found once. In DNA, the CDR3 is TGTGCCTACGCGGTTAGGAAGGACACTGAAGCTTTCTTT. This gives the protein CAYAVRKDTEAFF. V usage is TRBV30 and J usage is TRBJ1-1, with D unresolved. V lost 7 bases to trimming and J lost 3 bases, with 15 bases between them. Germline CDR1 GTSNPN, CDR2 SVGIG (reference sequence). The CDR3 totals 13 residues. Drawing the rest from reference TRBV30 and TRBJ1-1, the complete variable domain is SQTIHQWPATLVQPVGSPLSLECTVEGTSNPNLYWYRQAAGRGLQLLFYSVGIGQISSEVPQNLSASRPQDRQFILSSKKLLLSDSGFYLCAYAVRKDTEAFFGQGTRLTVV.

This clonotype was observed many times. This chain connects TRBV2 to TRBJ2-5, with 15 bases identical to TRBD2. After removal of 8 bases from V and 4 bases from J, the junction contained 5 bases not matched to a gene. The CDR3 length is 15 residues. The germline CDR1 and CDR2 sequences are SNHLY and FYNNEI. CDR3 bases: TGTGCCAGCGCGGTGGGACTAGCGGGAGGAGAGACCCAGTACTTC. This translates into CASAVGLAGGETQYF. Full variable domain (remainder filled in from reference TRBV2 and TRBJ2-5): EPEVTQTPSHQVTQMGQEVILRCVPISNHLYFYWYRQILGQKVEFLVSFYNNEISEKSEIFDDQFSVERPDGSNFTLKIRSTKLEDSAMYFCASAVGLAGGETQYFGPGTRLLVL.

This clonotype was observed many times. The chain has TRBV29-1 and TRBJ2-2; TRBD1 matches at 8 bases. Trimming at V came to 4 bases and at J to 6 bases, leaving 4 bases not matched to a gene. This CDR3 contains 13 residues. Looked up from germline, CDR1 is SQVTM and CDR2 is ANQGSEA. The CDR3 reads CSVGTGMAGELFF. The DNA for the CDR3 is TGCAGCGTTGGGACAGGGATGGCCGGGGAGCTGTTTTTT.

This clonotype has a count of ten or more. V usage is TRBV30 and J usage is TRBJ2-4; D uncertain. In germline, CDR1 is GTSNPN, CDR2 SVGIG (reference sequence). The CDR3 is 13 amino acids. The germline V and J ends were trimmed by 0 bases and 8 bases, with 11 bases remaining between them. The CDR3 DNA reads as TGTGCCTGGAGTGTTATGACTGTAGACATTCAGTACTTC. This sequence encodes CAWSVMTVDIQYF.